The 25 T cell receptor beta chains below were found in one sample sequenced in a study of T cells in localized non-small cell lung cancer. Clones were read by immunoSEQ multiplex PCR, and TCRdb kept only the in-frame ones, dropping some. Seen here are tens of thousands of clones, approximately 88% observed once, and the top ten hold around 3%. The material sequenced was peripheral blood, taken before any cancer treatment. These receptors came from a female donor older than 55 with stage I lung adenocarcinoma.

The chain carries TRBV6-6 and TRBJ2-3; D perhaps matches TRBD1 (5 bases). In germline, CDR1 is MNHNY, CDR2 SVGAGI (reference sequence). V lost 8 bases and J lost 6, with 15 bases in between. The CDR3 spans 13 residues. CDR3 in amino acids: CASVPPGFDTQYF. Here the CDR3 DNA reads TGTGCCAGCGTCCCCCCAGGGTTTGATACGCAGTATTTT.

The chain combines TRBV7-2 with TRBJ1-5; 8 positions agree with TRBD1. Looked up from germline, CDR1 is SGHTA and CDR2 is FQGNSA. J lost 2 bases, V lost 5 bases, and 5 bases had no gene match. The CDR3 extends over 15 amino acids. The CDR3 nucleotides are TGTGCCAGCAGCCCCCCGGGACAGGGCAATCAGCCCCAGCATTTT. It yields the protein CASSPPGQGNQPQHF. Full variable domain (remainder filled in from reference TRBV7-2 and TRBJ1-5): GAGVSQSPSNKVTEKGKDVELRCDPISGHTALYWYRQSLGQGLEFLIYFQGNSAPDKSGLPSDRFSAERTGGSVSTLTIQRTQQEDSAVYLCASSPPGQGNQPQHFGDGTRLSIL.

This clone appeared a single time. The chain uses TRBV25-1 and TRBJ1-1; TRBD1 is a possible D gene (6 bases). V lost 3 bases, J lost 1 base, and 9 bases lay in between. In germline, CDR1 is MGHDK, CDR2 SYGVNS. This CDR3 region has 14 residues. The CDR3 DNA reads TGTGCCAGCAGTGACCCCAGGGGGAACACTGAAGCTTTCTTT. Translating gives CASSDPRGNTEAFF.

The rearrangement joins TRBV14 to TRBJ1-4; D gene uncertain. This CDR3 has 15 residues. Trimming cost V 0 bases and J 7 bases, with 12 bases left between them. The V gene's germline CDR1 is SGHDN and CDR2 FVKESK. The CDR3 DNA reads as TGTGCCAGCAGCCAAGAAGTGGGTTCTGGTGAAAAACTGTTTTTT. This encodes CASSQEVGSGEKLFF.

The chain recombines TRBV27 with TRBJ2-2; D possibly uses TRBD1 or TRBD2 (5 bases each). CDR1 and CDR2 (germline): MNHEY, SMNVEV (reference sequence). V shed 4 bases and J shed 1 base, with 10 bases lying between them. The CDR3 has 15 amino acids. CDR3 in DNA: TGTGCCAGCAGTTCGGGGCAGGTGAACACCGGGGAGCTGTTTTTT. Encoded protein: CASSSGQVNTGELFF.

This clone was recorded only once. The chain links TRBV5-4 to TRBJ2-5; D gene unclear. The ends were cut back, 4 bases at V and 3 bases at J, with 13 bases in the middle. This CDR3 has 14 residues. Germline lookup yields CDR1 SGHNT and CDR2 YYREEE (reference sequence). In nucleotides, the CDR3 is TGTGCCAGCAGCCGCCCAGGTTCTGAAGAGACCCAGTACTTC. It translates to CASSRPGSEETQYF.

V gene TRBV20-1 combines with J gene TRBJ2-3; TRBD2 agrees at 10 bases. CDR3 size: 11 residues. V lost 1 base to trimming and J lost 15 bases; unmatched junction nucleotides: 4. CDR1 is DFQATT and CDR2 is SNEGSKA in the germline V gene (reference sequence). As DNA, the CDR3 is TGCAGTGCTAGAGGGCTAGCGGGAGTTTATTTT. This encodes CSARGLAGVYF.

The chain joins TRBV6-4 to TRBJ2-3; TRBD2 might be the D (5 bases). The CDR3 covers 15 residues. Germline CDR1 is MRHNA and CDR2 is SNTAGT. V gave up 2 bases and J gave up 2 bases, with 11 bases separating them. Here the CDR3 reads CASSDRGQITDTQYF. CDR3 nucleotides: TGTGCCAGCAGTGACCGAGGGCAGATCACAGATACGCAGTATTTT.

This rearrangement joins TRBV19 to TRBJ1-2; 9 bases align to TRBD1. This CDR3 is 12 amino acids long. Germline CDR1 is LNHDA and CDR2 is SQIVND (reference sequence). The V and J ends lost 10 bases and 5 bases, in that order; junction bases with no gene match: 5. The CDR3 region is CATRGTGYGYTF. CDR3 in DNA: TGTGCCACCCGGGGGACAGGGTATGGCTACACCTTC. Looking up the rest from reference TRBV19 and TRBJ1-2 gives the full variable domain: DGGITQSPKYLFRKEGQNVTLSCEQNLNHDAMYWYRQDPGQGLRLIYYSQIVNDFQKGDIAEGYSVSREKKESFPLTVTSAQKNPTAFYLCATRGTGYGYTFGSGTRLTVV.

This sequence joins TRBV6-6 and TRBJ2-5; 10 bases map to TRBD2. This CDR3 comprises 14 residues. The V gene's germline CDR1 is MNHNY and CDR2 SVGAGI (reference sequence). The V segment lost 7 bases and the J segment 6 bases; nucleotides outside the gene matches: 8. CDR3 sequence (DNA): TGTGCCAGCACATCAGCGGGAGGGGGAAAGACCCAGTACTTC. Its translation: CASTSAGGGKTQYF.

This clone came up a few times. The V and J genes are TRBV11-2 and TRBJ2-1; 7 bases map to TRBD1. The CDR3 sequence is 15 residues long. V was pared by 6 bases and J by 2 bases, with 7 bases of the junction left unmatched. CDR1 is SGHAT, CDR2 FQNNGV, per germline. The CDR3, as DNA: TGTGCCAGCAGATCCGGGACAGACCCCTACAATGAGCAGTTCTTC. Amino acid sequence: CASRSGTDPYNEQFF. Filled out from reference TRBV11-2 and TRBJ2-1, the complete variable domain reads EAGVAQSPRYKIIEKRQSVAFWCNPISGHATLYWYQQILGQGPKLLIQFQNNGVVDDSQLPKDRFSAERLKGVDSTLKIQPAKLEDSAVYLCASRSGTDPYNEQFFGPGTRLTVL.

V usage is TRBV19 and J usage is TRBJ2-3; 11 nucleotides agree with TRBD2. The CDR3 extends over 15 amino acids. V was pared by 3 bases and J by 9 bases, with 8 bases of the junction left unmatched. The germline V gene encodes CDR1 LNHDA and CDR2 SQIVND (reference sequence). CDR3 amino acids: CASSMSSGRGRTQYF. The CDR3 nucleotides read TGTGCCAGTAGTATGAGTAGCGGGAGGGGACGGACGCAGTATTTT.

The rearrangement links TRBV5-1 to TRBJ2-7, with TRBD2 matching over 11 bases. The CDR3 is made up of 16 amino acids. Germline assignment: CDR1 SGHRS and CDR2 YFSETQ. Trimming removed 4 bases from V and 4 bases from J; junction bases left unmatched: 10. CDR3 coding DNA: TGCGCCAGCAGCCTGGACCCGACTAGCGGGAATTACGAGCAGTACTTC. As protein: CASSLDPTSGNYEQYF.

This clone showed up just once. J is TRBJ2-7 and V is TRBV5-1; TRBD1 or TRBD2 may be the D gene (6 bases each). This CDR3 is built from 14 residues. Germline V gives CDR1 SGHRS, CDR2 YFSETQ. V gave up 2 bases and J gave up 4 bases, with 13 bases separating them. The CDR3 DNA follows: TGCGCCAGCAGCTTTGGGGGGCTTGGATACGAGCAGTACTTC. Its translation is CASSFGGLGYEQYF.

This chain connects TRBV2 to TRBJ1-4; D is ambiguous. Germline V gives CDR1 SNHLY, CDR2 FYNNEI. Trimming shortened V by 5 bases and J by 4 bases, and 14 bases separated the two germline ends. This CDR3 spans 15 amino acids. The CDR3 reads CASSKTGRGNEKLFF. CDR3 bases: TGTGCCAGCAGTAAGACCGGACGCGGTAATGAAAAACTGTTTTTT.

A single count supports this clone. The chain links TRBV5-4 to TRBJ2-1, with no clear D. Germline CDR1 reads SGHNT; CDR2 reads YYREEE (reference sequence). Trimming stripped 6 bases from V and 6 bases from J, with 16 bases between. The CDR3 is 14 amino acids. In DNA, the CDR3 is TGTGCCAGCATCGTTAGCCCAGACCGCAATGAGCAGTTCTTC. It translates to CASIVSPDRNEQFF.

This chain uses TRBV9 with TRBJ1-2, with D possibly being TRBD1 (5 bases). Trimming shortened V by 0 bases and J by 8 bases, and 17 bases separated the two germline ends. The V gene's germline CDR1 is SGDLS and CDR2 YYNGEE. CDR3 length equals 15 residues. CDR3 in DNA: TGTGCCAGCAGCGTAGCCCCTTCAGACAGTGACGGCTACACCTTC. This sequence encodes CASSVAPSDSDGYTF.

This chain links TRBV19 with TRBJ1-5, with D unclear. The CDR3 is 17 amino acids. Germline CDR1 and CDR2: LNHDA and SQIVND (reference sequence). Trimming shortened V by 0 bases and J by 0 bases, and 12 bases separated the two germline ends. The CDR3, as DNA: TGTGCCAGTAGTATAGATCTAACCAGTTATAGCAATCAGCCCCAGCATTTT. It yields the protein CASSIDLTSYSNQPQHF. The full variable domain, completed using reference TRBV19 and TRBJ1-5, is DGGITQSPKYLFRKEGQNVTLSCEQNLNHDAMYWYRQDPGQGLRLIYYSQIVNDFQKGDIAEGYSVSREKKESFPLTVTSAQKNPTAFYLCASSIDLTSYSNQPQHFGDGTRLSIL.

CDR3: CASSATGTYKTQYF. The CDR3, as DNA: TGTGCCAGCAGCGCTACCGGGACATACAAGACCCAGTACTTC. The V and J genes are TRBV7-2 and TRBJ2-5; D is possibly TRBD1 (6 bases). Deletions cut 5 bases from V and 6 bases from J, with 16 bases between. The CDR3 has 14 amino acids. Germline V gives CDR1 SGHTA, CDR2 FQGNSA.

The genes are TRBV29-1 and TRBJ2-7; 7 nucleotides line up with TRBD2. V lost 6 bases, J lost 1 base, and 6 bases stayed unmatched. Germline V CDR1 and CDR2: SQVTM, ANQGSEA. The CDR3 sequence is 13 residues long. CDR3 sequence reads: CSVLEGGSYEQYF. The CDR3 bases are TGCAGCGTCCTGGAGGGAGGGTCCTACGAGCAGTACTTC.

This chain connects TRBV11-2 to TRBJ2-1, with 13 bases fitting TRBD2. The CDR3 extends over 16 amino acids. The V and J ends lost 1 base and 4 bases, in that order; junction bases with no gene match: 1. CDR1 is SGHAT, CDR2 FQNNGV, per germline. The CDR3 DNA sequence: TGTGCCAGCAGCTTAGGACTAGCGGGAGGTTACAATGAGCAGTTCTTC. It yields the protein CASSLGLAGGYNEQFF. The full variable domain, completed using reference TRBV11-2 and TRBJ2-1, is EAGVAQSPRYKIIEKRQSVAFWCNPISGHATLYWYQQILGQGPKLLIQFQNNGVVDDSQLPKDRFSAERLKGVDSTLKIQPAKLEDSAVYLCASSLGLAGGYNEQFFGPGTRLTVL.

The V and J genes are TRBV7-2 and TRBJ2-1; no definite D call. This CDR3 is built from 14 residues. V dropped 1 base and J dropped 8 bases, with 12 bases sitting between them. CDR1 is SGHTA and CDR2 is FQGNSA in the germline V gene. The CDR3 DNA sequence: TGTGCCAGCAGCTTAGTGGCAAGGGCCGATGAGCAGTTCTTC. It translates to CASSLVARADEQFF.

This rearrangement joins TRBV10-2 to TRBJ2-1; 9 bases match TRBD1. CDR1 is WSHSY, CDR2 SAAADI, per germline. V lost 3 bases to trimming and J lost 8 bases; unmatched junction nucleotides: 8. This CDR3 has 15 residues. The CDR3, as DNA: TGCGCCAGCAGTGAAGGACAGGGGATTTTGGATGAGCAGTTCTTC. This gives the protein CASSEGQGILDEQFF.

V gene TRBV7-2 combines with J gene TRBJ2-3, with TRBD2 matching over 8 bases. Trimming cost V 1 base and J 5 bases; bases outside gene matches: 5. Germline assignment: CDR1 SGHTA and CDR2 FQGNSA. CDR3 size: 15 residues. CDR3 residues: CASSLVGLAGDTQYF. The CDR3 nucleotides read TGTGCCAGCAGCTTAGTTGGTCTAGCGGGAGATACGCAGTATTTT.

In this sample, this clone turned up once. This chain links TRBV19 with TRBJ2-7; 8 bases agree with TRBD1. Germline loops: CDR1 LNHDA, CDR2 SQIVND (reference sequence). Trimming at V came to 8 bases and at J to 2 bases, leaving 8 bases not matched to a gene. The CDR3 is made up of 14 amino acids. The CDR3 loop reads CASQVQQGAYEQYF. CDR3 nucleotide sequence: TGTGCCAGTCAGGTTCAACAGGGGGCCTACGAGCAGTACTTC.